A selection of T cell receptor beta chains follows, all from one sample in a study of T cells in Graves' hyperthyroidism and ophthalmopathy. MiXCR, applied by TCRdb to the multiplex PCR reads, yields one record per CDR3 protein. The repertoire holds approximately 400,000 distinct CDR3 sequences, with roughly 14% as singletons. Material for sequencing was blood. These receptors all come from a woman aged 18-29 years with Graves' hyperthyroidism that later progressed to Graves' ophthalmopathy. CDR3s include the opening cysteine and the closing phenylalanine or tryptophan. The D gene is left open where the match is weak. Size tells how often a clone was seen (once, few, many) or the class of an expanded clone, and some rows leave it out.

CDR3aa,CDR3nt,d_gene,len,v_gene,abundance,j_gene
CASSIPGGGETQYF,TGTGCCAGTAGTATTCCCGGAGGGGGAGAGACCCAGTACTTC,.,14,TRBV19,few,TRBJ2-5
CAWSGQGVGTGELFF,TGTGCCTGGAGCGGGCAGGGTGTCGGGACCGGGGAGCTGTTTTTT,.,15,TRBV30,few,TRBJ2-2
CSARGVGSETQYF,TGCAGTGCTAGGGGGGTGGGGTCTGAGACCCAGTACTTC,.,13,TRBV20-1,few,TRBJ2-5
CATRRTSAYQETQYF,TGTGCCACCAGACGGACTAGCGCGTACCAAGAGACCCAGTACTTC,TRBD2,15,TRBV15,many,TRBJ2-5
CASSADGHNEQFF,TGTGCCAGCAGTGCCGACGGGCACAATGAGCAGTTCTTC,.,13,TRBV6-2/TRBV6-3,many,TRBJ2-1
CAGSLKREGPFSYNEQFF,TGTGCCGGCAGTTTAAAGCGGGAGGGCCCTTTCTCCTACAATGAGCAGTTCTTC,TRBD2,18,TRBV28,.,TRBJ2-1
CASSYPGGGKLFF,TGTGCCAGCAGTTATCCCGGCGGGGGAAAACTGTTTTTT,.,13,TRBV6-1,.,TRBJ1-4
CASSVYSGIKETQYF,TGTGCCAGCAGCGTCTATAGCGGGATTAAAGAGACCCAGTACTTC,TRBD2,15,TRBV9,few,TRBJ2-5
CASSVGQGDYEQYF,TGTGCCAGCAGCGTGGGACAGGGGGACTACGAGCAGTACTTC,TRBD1,14,TRBV9,many,TRBJ2-7
CASSMRNQPQHF,TGTGCCAGTAGTATGAGAAATCAGCCCCAGCATTTT,.,12,TRBV19,many,TRBJ1-5
CASRKQGARSAGANVLTF,TGTGCCAGCCGAAAACAGGGAGCCCGGTCGGCGGGGGCCAACGTCCTGACTTTC,.,18,TRBV6-2/TRBV6-3,few,TRBJ2-6
CASSYSSGVYEQYF,TGTGCCAGCAGTTACTCTAGCGGGGTCTACGAGCAGTACTTC,TRBD2,14,TRBV6-6,many,TRBJ2-7
CASSYRAGGELFF,TGCGCCAGCAGCTACAGGGCAGGAGGGGAGCTGTTTTTT,.,13,TRBV4-1,.,TRBJ2-2
CASSPLGWAYFGYTF,TGTGCCAGCAGCCCTCTTGGGTGGGCCTACTTTGGCTACACCTTC,.,15,TRBV3-1,many,TRBJ1-2
CASSLKYGTVLYSNQPQHF,TGTGCCAGCAGCTTAAAATACGGGACAGTACTTTATAGCAATCAGCCCCAGCATTTT,TRBD1,19,TRBV7-2,many,TRBJ1-5
CASSPGDTGELFF,TGCGCCAGCAGCCCAGGCGACACCGGGGAGCTGTTTTTT,.,13,TRBV5-1,many,TRBJ2-2
CASSVLPGGGTEAFF,TGTGCCAGCAGCGTGCTCCCAGGGGGCGGCACTGAAGCTTTCTTT,TRBD1,15,TRBV7-9,.,TRBJ1-1
CSARHPRLAGSYEQYF,TGCAGTGCTAGACACCCACGACTAGCGGGTTCCTACGAGCAGTACTTC,TRBD2,16,TRBV20-1,few,TRBJ2-7
CASSLRGSVGLDEQFF,TGTGCCAGCAGCTTAAGGGGCAGCGTGGGGTTGGATGAGCAGTTCTTC,.,16,TRBV7-6,.,TRBJ2-1
CASSFRQGEAETQYF,TGTGCCAGCAGCTTTAGACAGGGAGAGGCCGAGACCCAGTACTTC,TRBD1,15,TRBV7-8,many,TRBJ2-5
CASSVSSGDNEQFF,TGTGCCAGCAGTGTCTCCAGCGGTGACAATGAGCAGTTCTTC,.,14,TRBV2,many,TRBJ2-1
CASSHGLAGSSGANVLTF,TGTGCCAGTAGCCACGGACTAGCGGGGTCCTCTGGGGCCAACGTCCTGACTTTC,TRBD2,18,TRBV19,few,TRBJ2-6
CASSSGRALSTDTQYF,TGTGCCAGCAGCTCCGGCAGGGCCCTGAGCACAGATACGCAGTATTTT,.,16,TRBV7-8,few,TRBJ2-3
CASSLGTSGRAVSYEQYF,TGTGCCAGCAGCTTAGGGACTAGCGGGAGGGCTGTGTCCTACGAGCAGTACTTC,TRBD2,18,TRBV7-9,.,TRBJ2-7
CASSVAPDSAETQYF,TGTGCCAGCAGCGTAGCTCCTGACAGTGCAGAGACCCAGTACTTC,.,15,TRBV9,.,TRBJ2-5